Listed here are 24 T cell receptor beta chains from one sample, sequenced in a study of OX40 agonist ivuxolimab in advanced cancers. Data came from immunoSEQ multiplex PCR; TCRdb stores just in-frame clones and leaves some out. The sample lists about 35,000 clones; around 80% were seen once. The sequencing used CD4+ or CD8+ T cells sorted from blood, collected in a trial of the OX40 agonist ivuxolimab. The source is an adult with an advanced solid tumor such as melanoma, head and neck, liver or kidney cancer.

This clone was seen only once. The chain combines TRBV27 with TRBJ1-1, with unresolved D. Germline V lookup: CDR1 MNHEY, CDR2 SMNVEV (reference sequence). V lost 5 bases to trimming and J lost 0 bases, with 13 bases between them. CDR3 length: 15 residues. The CDR3 DNA sequence: TGTGCCAGCAGTCCCCTTAGGCAGCTGAACACTGAAGCTTTCTTT. Its protein product is CASSPLRQLNTEAFF.

The V call is TRBV18, the J call TRBJ1-2; no definite D call. This CDR3 is built from 14 residues. Germline V gene data show CDR1 as KGHSH and CDR2 as LQKENI. V lost 3 bases and J lost 5, with 13 bases in between. Here the CDR3 reads CASSPSGRTYGYTF. The CDR3, as DNA: TGTGCCAGCTCACCCTCCGGTAGGACGTATGGCTACACCTTC.

The chain is built from TRBV10-3 and TRBJ2-2, with 7 bases matching TRBD1. This CDR3 is 14 amino acids long. V shed 7 bases and J 5 bases; nucleotides not matched to a gene: 7. CDR1 ENHRY and CDR2 SYGVKD come from the germline V gene. CDR3 sequence reads: CAITGQVETGELFF. The CDR3 DNA sequence: TGTGCCATCACTGGACAGGTGGAAACCGGGGAGCTGTTTTTT.

J is TRBJ2-6 and V is TRBV5-1; D uncertain. V was trimmed by 0 bases and J by 12 bases, leaving 4 bases between them. This CDR3 is built from 11 residues. CDR1 is SGHRS and CDR2 is YFSETQ in the germline V gene. CDR3 in DNA: TGCGCCAGCAGCTTGGAAGGCGTCCTGACTTTC. It encodes CASSLEGVLTF.

This clone was seen a few times. The chain couples TRBV6-5 to TRBJ1-5; weak D call: TRBD1 (5 bases). The V end was cut by 9 bases, the J end by 2 bases, with 11 bases between. CDR1 is MNHEY and CDR2 is SVGAGI in the germline V gene. The CDR3 contains 13 residues. CDR3 protein: CARGGEGNQPQHF. The CDR3 bases are TGTGCCAGGGGGGGGGAGGGCAATCAGCCCCAGCATTTT.

The chain has TRBV6-1 and TRBJ2-5, with D unresolved. Judging by the DNA end, TRBJ2-7 fits better; the J call may be wrong. Germline V gene sequence: CDR1 MNHNS, CDR2 SASEGT. There are 13 residues in the CDR3. CDR3 nucleotide sequence: TGTGCCAGCAGTCAGAAGGACGTTGTCGAGCAGTACTTC. Translating it yields CASSQKDVVEQYF.

This clone was found once. This chain uses TRBV6-1 with TRBJ2-7; possible D gene TRBD2, 5 bases. The CDR3 runs to 13 residues. The V gene lost 7 bases and the J gene lost 0 bases, with 10 bases spanning the gap. Germline V gene lookup returns CDR1 MNHNS and CDR2 SASEGT. The DNA of the CDR3 is TGTGCCAGCAAGGATGGGAGCTCCTACGAGCAGTACGTC. Amino acids: CASKDGSSYEQYV.

The chain is built from TRBV6-5 and TRBJ1-1; 7 positions match TRBD1. CDR3 length: 12 amino acids. The V gene end was trimmed by 8 bases and the J gene end by 5 bases; junction bases not matched to a gene: 5. Germline CDR1 is MNHEY and CDR2 is SVGAGI. The CDR3 DNA is TGTGCCAGCGGGACAGTAGGGACTGAAGCTTTCTTT. This encodes CASGTVGTEAFF.

The chain combines TRBV19 with TRBJ2-2, with 8 bases that match TRBD1. The V segment lost 5 bases and the J segment 5 bases; nucleotides outside the gene matches: 7. Germline CDR1 LNHDA, CDR2 SQIVND (reference sequence). The CDR3 spans 15 residues. CDR3 in DNA: TGTGCCAGTAGTCCAACAGGGGGTGGGACCGGGGAGCTGTTTTTT. The encoded protein is CASSPTGGGTGELFF.

V gene TRBV4-2 combines with J gene TRBJ1-1; D may be TRBD1 (5 bases). Germline lookup yields CDR1 LGHNA and CDR2 YNFKEQ. Trimming removed 2 bases from V and 1 base from J, with 8 bases in between. There are 14 residues in the CDR3. As DNA, the CDR3 is TGTGCCAGCAGCCAAACTGACAGGAACACTGAAGCTTTCTTT. Protein: CASSQTDRNTEAFF.

V and J are TRBV2 and TRBJ1-1; D remains unclear. With 2 bases removed from V and 3 bases from J, the gap between germline ends came to 13 bases. Germline CDR1 reads SNHLY; CDR2 reads FYNNEI. The CDR3 consists of 15 residues. CDR3 nucleotides: TGTGCCAGCAGTGAATATGGGAGGGAGTACACTGAAGCTTTCTTT. Amino acids: CASSEYGREYTEAFF.

The chain is built from TRBV27 and TRBJ1-2; 9 bases are a match to TRBD1. CDR1 and CDR2 from the germline V gene are MNHEY and SMNVEV (reference sequence). The V gene end was trimmed by 5 bases and the J gene end by 7 bases; junction bases not matched to a gene: 8. CDR3 length equals 14 residues. The CDR3 spells CASSQTGGRAGYTF. The DNA of the CDR3 is TGTGCCAGCAGTCAAACAGGGGGCCGGGCTGGCTACACCTTC.

Only a few counts were recorded for this clone. The gene calls are TRBV4-1 and TRBJ2-2; no clear D gene. Looked up from germline, CDR1 is MGHRA and CDR2 is YSYEKL. Trimming removed 4 bases from V and 4 bases from J, with 10 bases in between. The CDR3 is 14 residues long. The CDR3 sequence: CASSRSSSTGELFF. CDR3 nucleotides: TGCGCCAGCAGCCGATCTTCTTCCACCGGGGAGCTGTTTTTT.

J is TRBJ2-7 and V is TRBV5-1, with 8 bases identical to TRBD2. The CDR3 loop spans 15 amino acids. Germline CDR1 reads SGHRS; CDR2 reads YFSETQ. Germline trimming cut 0 bases from V and 4 bases from J; bases unmatched to any gene: 6. The CDR3 sequence is CASSLGGGGMYEQYV. DNA for the CDR3: TGCGCCAGCAGCTTGGGTGGCGGGGGGATGTACGAGCAGTACGTC.

This chain connects TRBV6-6 to TRBJ2-3, with TRBD2 matching 9 bases. The V and J ends lost 2 bases and 6 bases, in that order; junction bases with no gene match: 6. The length of the CDR3 is 15 residues. The germline V gene has CDR1 MNHNY and CDR2 SVGAGI (reference sequence). CDR3 amino acids: CASSYGRGGSDTQYF. The CDR3 DNA sequence: TGTGCCAGCAGTTACGGGCGGGGGGGCAGTGATACGCAGTATTTT.

V usage is TRBV10-1 and J usage is TRBJ2-2; 8 nucleotides align to TRBD1. CDR1 and CDR2 from the germline V gene are WNHNN and SYGVQD (reference sequence). Losses at the gene ends were 2 bases for V and 1 base for J; bases not matched to a gene: 0. There are 15 residues in the CDR3. CDR3 in amino acids: CASSEGTGNTGELFF. For the CDR3, the DNA is TGCGCCAGCAGTGAGGGGACAGGGAACACCGGGGAGCTGTTTTTT.

The chain recombines TRBV29-1 with TRBJ2-3, with unresolved D. Germline CDR1 reads SQVTM; CDR2 reads ANQGSEA. This CDR3 contains 10 residues. The V and J ends lost 6 bases and 5 bases respectively, with 6 bases between them. The CDR3 sequence: CSVGIDTQYF. The DNA of the CDR3 is TGCAGCGTGGGGATAGATACGCAGTATTTT.

The chain carries TRBV15 and TRBJ1-1; D unclear. Per germline, CDR1 LNHNV and CDR2 YYDKDF (reference sequence). The CDR3 loop spans 15 amino acids. V lost 2 bases and J lost 1, with 11 bases in between. CDR3 amino acids: CATSRLITENTEAFF. The CDR3 DNA sequence: TGTGCCACCAGCAGACTTATTACAGAGAACACTGAAGCTTTCTTT. The complete variable domain, with remaining parts taken from reference TRBV15 and TRBJ1-1, reads DAMVIQNPRYQVTQFGKPVTLSCSQTLNHNVMYWYQQKSSQAPKLLFHYYDKDFNNEADTPDNFQSRRPNTSFCFLDIRSPGLGDTAMYLCATSRLITENTEAFFGQGTRLTVV.

The chain employs TRBV11-2 and TRBJ2-3, with 10 positions matching TRBD2. The length of the CDR3 is 17 residues. The ends lost 3 bases at V and 4 bases at J; junction bases unmatched: 10. Looked up from germline, CDR1 is SGHAT and CDR2 is FQNNGV. Here the CDR3 reads CASSFAPGLAIADTQYF. DNA of the CDR3: TGTGCCAGCAGCTTCGCCCCGGGACTAGCGATCGCAGATACGCAGTATTTT.

The chain carries TRBV2 and TRBJ2-3; D perhaps matches TRBD2 (7 bases). This CDR3 comprises 14 residues. Germline lookup yields CDR1 SNHLY and CDR2 FYNNEI. The germline V and J ends were trimmed by 7 bases and 2 bases, with 13 bases remaining between them. The CDR3 DNA reads TGTGCCAGCATACGCGGGGGCCTCACAGATACGCAGTATTTT. Translating gives CASIRGGLTDTQYF.

The chain couples TRBV4-1 to TRBJ2-2; TRBD2 agrees at 15 bases. V shed 4 bases and J 7 bases; nucleotides not matched to a gene: 7. The CDR3 spans 17 residues. The V gene's germline CDR1 is MGHRA and CDR2 YSYEKL. This CDR3 is CASSPGTSGGRDGELFF. CDR3 sequence (DNA): TGCGCCAGCAGCCCCGGGACTAGCGGGGGGCGGGACGGGGAGCTGTTTTTT.

This clone was seen more than once but under ten times. V usage is TRBV18 and J usage is TRBJ1-1, with D tentatively TRBD1 (5 bases). Germline V lookup: CDR1 KGHSH, CDR2 LQKENI. Trimming took off 0 bases at V and 4 bases at J, with 15 bases between the two ends. This CDR3 is built from 16 residues. The CDR3 spells CASSPPGSGGATEAFF. The CDR3, as DNA: TGTGCCAGCTCACCACCCGGTTCTGGAGGGGCCACTGAAGCTTTCTTT.

This clone was counted once. The rearrangement uses TRBV5-8 and TRBJ1-5; no clear D gene. CDR3 size: 15 residues. The germline gives CDR1 SGHTS, CDR2 YDEGEE. With 2 bases removed from V and 0 bases from J, the gap between germline ends came to 9 bases. In nucleotides, the CDR3 is TGTGCCAGCAGCTTACGAGGAATTAGCAATCAGCCCCAGCATTTT. It codes for CASSLRGISNQPQHF.

This chain joins TRBV27 and TRBJ2-7, with TRBD1 matching over 11 bases. The junction had 7 bases not matched to a gene; V was cut back by 8 bases and J by 4 bases. CDR3 size: 14 residues. Looked up from germline, CDR1 is MNHEY and CDR2 is SMNVEV (reference sequence). The CDR3 sequence is CASSRTGGKYEQYF. CDR3 coding DNA: TGTGCCAGCTCGCGGACAGGGGGCAAGTACGAGCAGTACTTC.